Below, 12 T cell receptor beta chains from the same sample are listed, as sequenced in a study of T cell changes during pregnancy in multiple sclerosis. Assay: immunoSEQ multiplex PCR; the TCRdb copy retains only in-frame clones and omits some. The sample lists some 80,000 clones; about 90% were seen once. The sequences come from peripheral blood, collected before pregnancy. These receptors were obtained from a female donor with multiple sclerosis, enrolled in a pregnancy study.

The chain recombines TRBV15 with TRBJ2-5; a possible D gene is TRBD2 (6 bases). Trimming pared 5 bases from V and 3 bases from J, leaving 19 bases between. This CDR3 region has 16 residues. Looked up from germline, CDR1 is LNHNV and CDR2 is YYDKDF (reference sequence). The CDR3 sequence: CATSPTLTRSEETQYF. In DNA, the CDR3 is TGTGCCACCAGCCCTACCCTGACTAGATCTGAAGAGACCCAGTACTTC. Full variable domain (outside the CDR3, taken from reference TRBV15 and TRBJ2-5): DAMVIQNPRYQVTQFGKPVTLSCSQTLNHNVMYWYQQKSSQAPKLLFHYYDKDFNNEADTPDNFQSRRPNTSFCFLDIRSPGLGDTAMYLCATSPTLTRSEETQYFGPGTRLLVL.

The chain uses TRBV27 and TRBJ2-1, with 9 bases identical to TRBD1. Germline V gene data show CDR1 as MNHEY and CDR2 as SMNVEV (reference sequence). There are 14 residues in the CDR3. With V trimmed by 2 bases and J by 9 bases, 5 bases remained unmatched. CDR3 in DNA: TGTGCCAGCAGTTTAGGGACAGGGATGGTTGAGCAGTTCTTC. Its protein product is CASSLGTGMVEQFF.

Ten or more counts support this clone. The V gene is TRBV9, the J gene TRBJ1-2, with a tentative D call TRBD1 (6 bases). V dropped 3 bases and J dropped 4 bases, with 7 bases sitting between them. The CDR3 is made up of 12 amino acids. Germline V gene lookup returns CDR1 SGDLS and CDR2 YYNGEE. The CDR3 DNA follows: TGTGCCAGCAGCGAGGACAGCTATGGCTACACCTTC. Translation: CASSEDSYGYTF.

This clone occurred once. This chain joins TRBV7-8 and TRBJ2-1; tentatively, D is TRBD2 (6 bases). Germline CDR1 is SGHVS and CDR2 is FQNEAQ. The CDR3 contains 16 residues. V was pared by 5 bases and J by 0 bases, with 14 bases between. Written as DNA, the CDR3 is TGTGCCAGCAGCCCAAAGACCGGGAGCTCCTACAATGAGCAGTTCTTC. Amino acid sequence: CASSPKTGSSYNEQFF.

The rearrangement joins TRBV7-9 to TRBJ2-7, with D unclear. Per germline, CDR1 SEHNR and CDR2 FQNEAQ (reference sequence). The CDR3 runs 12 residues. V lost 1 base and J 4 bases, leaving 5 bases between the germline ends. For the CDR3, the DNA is TGTGCCAGCAGCTTAGTAGTGTACGAGCAGTACTTC. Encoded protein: CASSLVVYEQYF. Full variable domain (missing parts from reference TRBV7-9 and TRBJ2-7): DTGVSQNPRHKITKRGQNVTFRCDPISEHNRLYWYRQTLGQGPEFLTYFQNEAQLEKSRLLSDRFSAERPKGSFSTLEIQRTEQGDSAMYLCASSLVVYEQYFGPGTRLTVT.

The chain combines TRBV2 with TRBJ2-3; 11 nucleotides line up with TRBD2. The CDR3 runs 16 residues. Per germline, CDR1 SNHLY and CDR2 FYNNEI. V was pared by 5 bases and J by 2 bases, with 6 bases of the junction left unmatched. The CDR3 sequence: CASSPGTSGFTDTQYF. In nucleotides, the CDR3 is TGTGCCAGCAGTCCTGGGACTAGCGGATTCACAGATACGCAGTATTTT.

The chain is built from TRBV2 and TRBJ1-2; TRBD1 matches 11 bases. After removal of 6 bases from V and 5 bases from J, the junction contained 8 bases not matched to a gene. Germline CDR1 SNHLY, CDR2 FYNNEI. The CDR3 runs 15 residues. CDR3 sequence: CASSDPGQGAYGYTF. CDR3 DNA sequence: TGTGCCAGCAGCGACCCCGGACAGGGGGCTTATGGCTACACCTTC.

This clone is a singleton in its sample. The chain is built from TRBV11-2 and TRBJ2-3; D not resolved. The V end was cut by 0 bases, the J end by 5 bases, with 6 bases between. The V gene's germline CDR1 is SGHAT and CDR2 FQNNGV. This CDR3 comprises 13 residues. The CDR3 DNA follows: TGTGCCAGCAGCTTAGACCCCCAAGATACGCAGTATTTT. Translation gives CASSLDPQDTQYF.

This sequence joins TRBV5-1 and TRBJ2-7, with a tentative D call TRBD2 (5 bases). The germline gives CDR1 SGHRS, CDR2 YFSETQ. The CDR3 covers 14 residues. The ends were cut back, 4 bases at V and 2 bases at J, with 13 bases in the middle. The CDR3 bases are TGCGCCAGCAGCACCCGGACTGCTACCTACGAGCAGTACTTC. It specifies CASSTRTATYEQYF. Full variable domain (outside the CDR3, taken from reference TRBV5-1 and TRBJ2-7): KAGVTQTPRYLIKTRGQQVTLSCSPISGHRSVSWYQQTPGQGLQFLFEYFSETQRNKGNFPGRFSGRQFSNSRSEMNVSTLELGDSALYLCASSTRTATYEQYFGPGTRLTVT.

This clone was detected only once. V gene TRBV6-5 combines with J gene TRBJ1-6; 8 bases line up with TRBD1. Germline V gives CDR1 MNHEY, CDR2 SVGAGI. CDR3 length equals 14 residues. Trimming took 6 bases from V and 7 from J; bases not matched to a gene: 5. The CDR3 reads CASRRTGQNSPLHF. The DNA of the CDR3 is TGTGCCAGCAGACGGACAGGGCAAAATTCACCCCTCCACTTT.

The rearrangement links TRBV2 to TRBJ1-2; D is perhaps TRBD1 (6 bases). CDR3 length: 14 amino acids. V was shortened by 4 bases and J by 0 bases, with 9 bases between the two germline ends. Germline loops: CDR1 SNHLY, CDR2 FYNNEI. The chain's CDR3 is CASSVQGPNYGYTF. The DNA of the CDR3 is TGTGCCAGCAGTGTACAGGGACCTAACTATGGCTACACCTTC.

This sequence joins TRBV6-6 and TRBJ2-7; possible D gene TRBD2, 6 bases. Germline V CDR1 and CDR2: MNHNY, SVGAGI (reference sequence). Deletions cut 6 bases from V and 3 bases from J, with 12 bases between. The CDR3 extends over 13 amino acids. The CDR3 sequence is CASRVGGGYEQYF. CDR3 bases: TGTGCCAGCAGGGTCGGGGGAGGCTACGAGCAGTACTTC.